This T cell receptor (beta chain) was captured by sequencing in a study of CD8 T cells in Susac syndrome. Trimming shortened V by 6 bases and J by 4 bases, and 16 bases separated the two germline ends. This CDR3 is 16 amino acids long. CDR1 is MNHEY and CDR2 is SMNVEV in the germline V gene (reference sequence). CD8+ and CD4+ T cells from blood underwent TCR beta sequencing, which was carried out in a high-throughput format. TEMRA cells were enriched by FACS, while CD8+ and CD4+ T cells were obtained through a negative isolation that was performed magnetically. A quantity of about 0.5 to 1 ug RNA underwent reverse transcription using random hexamers. TCR beta CDR3 was amplified by immunoSEQ multiplex PCR. This amplification extended across 54 Vbeta and 13 Jbeta segments. TCRdb ran MiXCR on the immunoSEQ multiplex PCR reads and lists one entry per CDR3 protein. The data show around 200,000 distinct CDR3 sequences, around 95% seen once.

The sample comprised CD4+ T cells from PBMCs. The sequence was collected from a human donor in good health. The chain recombines TRBV27 with TRBJ1-6, with D unresolved. The CDR3 is CASRSVAMGYNSPLHF. As DNA, the CDR3 is TGTGCCAGCAGATCCGTGGCGATGGGATATAATTCACCCCTCCACTTT.